The clone carrying this T cell receptor (beta chain) is a singleton in its sample. This sample is drawn from a study of CD8+ T cells in alopecia areata. RNA extraction was followed by reverse transcription into cDNA, which acted as the sequencing template. Assay used: immunoSEQ multiplex PCR; TCRdb lists only in-frame clones, some missing. The sample shows fewer than 250,000 clones, about three fifths of them seen only once. The sample's treatment: oral pan-JAK inhibitor, 5-10 mg twice daily. The sequencing here drew on CD4+ T cells sorted from blood, taken at week 24, from a patient treated with tofacitinib. This receptor was obtained from a human donor with alopecia areata.

The CDR3 here is CASRGPLSTDTQYF. CDR3 nucleotide sequence: TGTGCCAGCAGAGGACCGCTTAGCACAGATACGCAGTATTTT. The genes are TRBV6-5 and TRBJ2-3; D gene uncertain. The CDR3 is made up of 14 amino acids. Germline CDR1 MNHEY, CDR2 SVGAGI. The V end was cut by 6 bases, the J end by 0 bases, with 10 bases between.